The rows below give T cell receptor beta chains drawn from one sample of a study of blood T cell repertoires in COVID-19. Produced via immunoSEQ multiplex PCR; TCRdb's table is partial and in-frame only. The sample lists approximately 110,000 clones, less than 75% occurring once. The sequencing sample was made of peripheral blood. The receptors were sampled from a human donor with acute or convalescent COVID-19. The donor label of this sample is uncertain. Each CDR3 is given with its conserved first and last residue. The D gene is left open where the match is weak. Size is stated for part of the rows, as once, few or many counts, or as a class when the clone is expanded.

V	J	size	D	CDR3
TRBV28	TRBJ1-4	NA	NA	CASSPSRGGHEKLFF
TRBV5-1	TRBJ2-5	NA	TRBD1	CASSSGTGETQYF
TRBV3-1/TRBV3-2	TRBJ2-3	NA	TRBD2	CASRRGLAGVTDTQYF
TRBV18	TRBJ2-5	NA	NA	CASSRGGGGETQYF
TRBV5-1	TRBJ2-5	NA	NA	CASSLGRGETQYF
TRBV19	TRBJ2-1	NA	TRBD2	CASSRRAGGIMSYNEQFF
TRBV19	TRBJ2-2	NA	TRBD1	CASSIDLRGLTGELFF
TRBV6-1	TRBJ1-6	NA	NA	CASSEKAAGRSYNSPLHF
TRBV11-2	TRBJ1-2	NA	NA	CASSPDTSYGYTF
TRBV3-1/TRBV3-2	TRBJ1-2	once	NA	CASSPGGANYGYTF
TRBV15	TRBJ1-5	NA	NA	CATRSGMGNQPQHF
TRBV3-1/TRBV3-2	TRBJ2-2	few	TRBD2	CASSQRGLAGTTGELFF
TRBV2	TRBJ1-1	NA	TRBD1	CASSGRTGLGVGEAFF
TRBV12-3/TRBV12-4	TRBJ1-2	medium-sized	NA	CASSPFFDYGYTF
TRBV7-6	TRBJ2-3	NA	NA	CASSLHPMADTQYF
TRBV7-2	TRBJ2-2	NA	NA	CASSFALEGPELFF
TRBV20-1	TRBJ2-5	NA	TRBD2	CSASLAGAAQAQYF
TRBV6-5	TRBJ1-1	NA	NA	CATKRSTEAFF
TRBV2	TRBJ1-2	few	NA	CASTLDGGYGYTF
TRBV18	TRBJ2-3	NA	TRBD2	CASSPGQRGVTDTQYF
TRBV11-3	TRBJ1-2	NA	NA	CASSLARSLGGYTF
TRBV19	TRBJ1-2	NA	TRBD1	CASSIAQGAYGYTF
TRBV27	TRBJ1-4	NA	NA	CASSFEPGGSGEKLFF
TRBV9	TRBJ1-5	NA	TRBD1	CASSFGQGDQPQHF
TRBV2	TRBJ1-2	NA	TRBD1	CASRDPGQIAPTF
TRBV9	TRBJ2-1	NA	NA	CASSVDLGNEQFF
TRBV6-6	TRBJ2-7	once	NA	CASSYSEQRGEQYF
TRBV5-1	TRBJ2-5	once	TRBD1	CASTGTGSKRAQYF
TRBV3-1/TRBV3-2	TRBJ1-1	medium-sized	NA	CASSPQTGPKNTEAFF
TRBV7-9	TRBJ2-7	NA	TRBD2	CASRGSPSGASYEQYF
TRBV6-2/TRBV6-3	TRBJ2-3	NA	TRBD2	CASSYRRTSGSIQDTQYF
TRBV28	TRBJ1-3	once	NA	CASSPTWARGDTIYF
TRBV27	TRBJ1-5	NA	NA	CASSPGQPSNQPQHF